Listed here are 2 T cell receptor beta chains from one sample, sequenced in a study of blood T cell repertoires in COVID-19. Measured with immunoSEQ multiplex PCR; TCRdb has only the in-frame clones, and not every one. The sample yields roughly 90,000 clones, more than 70% seen once. Material for sequencing was peripheral blood. Receptors originate from a human donor in a cohort sampled during active COVID-19.

The chain has TRBV7-9 and TRBJ2-1, with D possibly being TRBD2 (6 bases). The ends were cut back, 5 bases at V and 0 bases at J, with 20 bases in the middle. Germline V CDR1 and CDR2: SEHNR, FQNEAQ (reference sequence). There are 18 residues in the CDR3. CDR3 loop: CASSPQQRASSSYNEQFF. In DNA, the CDR3 is TGTGCCAGCAGCCCACAGCAGCGGGCCTCGAGCTCCTACAATGAGCAGTTCTTC. The whole variable domain, filled in from reference TRBV7-9 and TRBJ2-1, reads DTGVSQNPRHKITKRGQNVTFRCDPISEHNRLYWYRQTLGQGPEFLTYFQNEAQLEKSRLLSDRFSAERPKGSFSTLEIQRTEQGDSAMYLCASSPQQRASSSYNEQFFGPGTRLTVL.

The rearrangement links TRBV5-1 to TRBJ2-7, with D tentatively TRBD1 (6 bases). CDR3 length: 15 amino acids. The germline CDR1 and CDR2 sequences are SGHRS and YFSETQ. V shed 3 bases and J shed 6 bases, with 19 bases lying between them. The CDR3 spells CASSSGAPVSGEQYF. The CDR3 DNA reads as TGCGCCAGCAGCTCAGGGGCCCCGGTTTCTGGCGAGCAGTACTTC. The complete variable domain, with remaining parts taken from reference TRBV5-1 and TRBJ2-7, reads KAGVTQTPRYLIKTRGQQVTLSCSPISGHRSVSWYQQTPGQGLQFLFEYFSETQRNKGNFPGRFSGRQFSNSRSEMNVSTLELGDSALYLCASSSGAPVSGEQYFGPGTRLTVT.